The 16 T cell receptor beta chains reported below all come from one sample, sequenced in a study of blood T cells in healthy people across ages. Then a second PCR, running about 6 to 11 cycles, was carried out with a sample-barcoded 5' primer and a J-beta primer mix. TCRdb itself ran the 5' RACE reads through MiXCR, one entry per CDR3 protein. The data hold around 2 million distinct CDR3 sequences, with about two fifths observed a single time. Sample: blood. The receptors stem from a human donor in good health.

This clonotype was counted only a few times. V gene TRBV6-2 or TRBV6-3 combines with J gene TRBJ2-5; no reliable D call. The germline CDR1 and CDR2 sequences are MNHEY and SVGEGT. V was shortened by 2 bases and J by 0 bases, with 7 bases between the two germline ends. CDR3 length equals 14 residues. CDR3 nucleotides: TGTGCCAGCAGTTACGAACCGTACCAAGAGACCCAGTACTTC. Its protein product is CASSYEPYQETQYF.

There are a few counts of this clonotype. The chain uses TRBV29-1 and TRBJ1-4; 11 nucleotides align to TRBD1. CDR1 and CDR2 (germline): SQVTM, ANQGSEA. The CDR3 is 15 amino acids. V trimming: 5 bases; J trimming: 0 bases; junction bases outside the gene matches: 2. CDR3 region: CSVRGQGATNEKLFF. The CDR3 DNA follows: TGCAGCGTTAGGGGACAGGGGGCAACTAATGAAAAACTGTTTTTT.

This chain links TRBV2 with TRBJ2-7; 7 bases fit TRBD2. The CDR3 consists of 13 residues. Per germline, CDR1 SNHLY and CDR2 FYNNEI. J gave up 5 bases and V 3 bases, and 4 bases lay outside the gene matches. CDR3 nucleotides: TGTGCCAGCAGTGACCAGCGGGGAAACGAGCAGTACTTC. Its translation is CASSDQRGNEQYF.

The V call is TRBV27, the J call TRBJ1-6, with 9 bases matching TRBD1. The ends lost 6 bases at V and 6 bases at J; junction bases unmatched: 9. This CDR3 has 16 residues. CDR1 is MNHEY, CDR2 SMNVEV, per germline (reference sequence). CDR3 amino acids: CASSSPGTGTNSPLHF. For the CDR3, the DNA is TGTGCCAGCAGCTCTCCCGGGACAGGGACTAATTCACCCCTCCACTTT.

Comment on this clonotype: Germline is not matched at one junction end, which may reflect a read error. The chain employs TRBV15 and TRBJ2-6, with a tentative D call TRBD1 (6 bases). The CDR3 contains 13 residues. CDR1 and CDR2 (germline): LNHNV, YYDKDF (reference sequence). The CDR3 region has the DNA TGTGCCACCAGGAAGTCAGGGGCCAACGTCCGGACTTTC. Protein: CATRKSGANVRTF.

This clonotype has a handful of counts. Germline is not matched at one junction end, which may reflect a read error. The rearrangement links TRBV28 to TRBJ2-7; D possibly matches TRBD1 or TRBD2 (5 bases each). This CDR3 spans 14 amino acids. Germline CDR1 is MDHEN and CDR2 is SYDVKM. CDR3: CTSYTGTALSEQYF. The CDR3, as DNA: TGTACCAGTTATACCGGGACGGCATTAAGTGAGCAGTACTTC.

The rearrangement joins TRBV12-5 to TRBJ2-4, with D hard to call. The J call may not be correct, given that the DNA end is closer to TRBJ2-7. Germline-derived CDR1 and CDR2 are LGHNT and FRNRAP. The CDR3 is 16 residues long. DNA of the CDR3: TGTGCTAGTGGTTTGGTAACAACCGCTCGTGTGGACGAGCAGTACTTC. Translating it yields CASGLVTTARVDEQYF.

This clonotype was observed a few times. J is TRBJ1-2 and V is TRBV7-2, with D unresolved. CDR3 size: 14 residues. V lost 5 bases and J 6 bases, leaving 16 bases between the germline ends. CDR1 and CDR2 (germline): SGHTA, FQGNSA. The chain's CDR3 is CASSPSGGRHGYTF. CDR3 bases: TGTGCCAGCAGCCCCTCCGGTGGGCGTCATGGCTACACCTTC.

The V gene is TRBV6-6, the J gene TRBJ1-2; TRBD1 matches 8 bases. V lost 7 bases to trimming and J lost 7 bases; unmatched junction nucleotides: 11. CDR1 and CDR2 (germline): MNHNY, SVGAGI (reference sequence). This CDR3 is 14 amino acids long. This chain's CDR3 is CASNIDRGLGGYTF. The CDR3 bases are TGTGCCAGCAACATTGACAGGGGACTGGGTGGCTACACCTTC.

There are a few counts of this clonotype. The CDR3, as DNA: TGTGCCAGCACCCTTGGAGCGAACACTGAAGCTTTCTTT. Translated: CASTLGANTEAFF. V gene TRBV6-2 or TRBV6-3 combines with J gene TRBJ1-1; D unclear. Germline V CDR1 and CDR2: MNHEY, SVGEGT. This CDR3 is 13 amino acids long. With 7 bases removed from V and 1 base from J, the gap between germline ends came to 10 bases.

The chain recombines TRBV29-1 with TRBJ2-7, with no clear D. CDR1 is SQVTM and CDR2 is ANQGSEA in the germline V gene. V dropped 3 bases and J dropped 4 bases, with 10 bases sitting between them. This CDR3 spans 12 amino acids. CDR3 region: CSVEGNEYEQYF. The CDR3, as DNA: TGCAGCGTTGAGGGGAATGAGTACGAGCAGTACTTC.

This clonotype was observed many times. The CDR3: CSASKWFRDEQFF. For the CDR3, the DNA is TGCAGTGCTAGTAAGTGGTTTAGGGATGAGCAGTTCTTC. The rearrangement joins TRBV20-1 to TRBJ2-1, with D unresolved. Germline CDR1 is DFQATT and CDR2 is SNEGSKA (reference sequence). Trimming took 3 bases from V and 8 from J, leaving 14 bases between them. This CDR3 has 13 amino acids.

The DNA for the CDR3 is TGTGCCAGCAGAAAGCGGGGGGGTAACAATGAGCAGTTCTTC. Protein sequence: CASRKRGGNNEQFF. The gene calls are TRBV12-3 or TRBV12-4 and TRBJ2-1; 10 bases are shared with TRBD2. This CDR3 is built from 14 residues. V was pared by 6 bases and J by 5 bases, with 4 bases of the junction left unmatched.

Only a few counts were recorded for this clonotype. The gene calls are TRBV12-3 or TRBV12-4 and TRBJ1-1; TRBD1 matches 9 bases. The junction had 8 bases not matched to a gene; V was cut back by 7 bases and J by 8 bases. This CDR3 region has 13 residues. CDR3 nucleotides: TGTGCCAGCACCCTGGGACAGGGTAGGGAAGCTTTCTTT. This gives the protein CASTLGQGREAFF.

This clonotype has a handful of counts. The V and J genes are TRBV7-3 and TRBJ2-6, with 7 bases fitting TRBD1. From germline, CDR1 is SGHTA and CDR2 FQGTGA. The CDR3 runs 17 residues. V gave up 2 bases and J gave up 2 bases; unmatched junction bases: 6. CDR3 DNA: TGTGCCAGCAGCTTATTCGGACAGGTGGCTGGGGCCAACGTCCTGACTTTC. This sequence encodes CASSLFGQVAGANVLTF.

This rearrangement joins TRBV12-3 or TRBV12-4 to TRBJ2-3; D is uncertain. This CDR3 has 14 amino acids. The germline V and J ends were trimmed by 3 bases and 6 bases, with 13 bases remaining between them. CDR3 amino acids: CASSFPPGADTQYF. CDR3 DNA sequence: TGTGCCAGCAGTTTCCCGCCCGGTGCGGATACGCAGTATTTT.